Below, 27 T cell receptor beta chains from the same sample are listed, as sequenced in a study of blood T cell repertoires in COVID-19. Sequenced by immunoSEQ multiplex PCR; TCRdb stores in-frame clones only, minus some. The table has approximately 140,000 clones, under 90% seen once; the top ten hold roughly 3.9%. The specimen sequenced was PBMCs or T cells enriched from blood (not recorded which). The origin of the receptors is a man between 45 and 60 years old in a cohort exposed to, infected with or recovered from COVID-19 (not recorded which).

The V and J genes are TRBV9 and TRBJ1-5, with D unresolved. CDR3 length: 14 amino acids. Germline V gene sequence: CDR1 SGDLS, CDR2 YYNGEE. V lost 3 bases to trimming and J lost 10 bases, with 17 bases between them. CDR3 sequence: CASSAQGLVGPQHF. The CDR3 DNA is TGTGCCAGCAGCGCCCAAGGACTGGTGGGACCCCAGCATTTT. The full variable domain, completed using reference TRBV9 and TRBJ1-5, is DSGVTQTPKHLITATGQRVTLRCSPRSGDLSVYWYQQSLDQGLQFLIQYYNGEERAKGNILERFSAQQFPDLHSELNLSSLELGDSALYFCASSAQGLVGPQHFGDGTRLSIL.

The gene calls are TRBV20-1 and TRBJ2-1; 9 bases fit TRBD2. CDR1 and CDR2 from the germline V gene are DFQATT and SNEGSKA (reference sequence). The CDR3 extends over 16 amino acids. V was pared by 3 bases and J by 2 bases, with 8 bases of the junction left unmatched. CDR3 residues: CSASIRTSETYNEQFF. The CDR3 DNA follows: TGCAGTGCTAGTATCAGGACTAGCGAAACCTACAATGAGCAGTTCTTC.

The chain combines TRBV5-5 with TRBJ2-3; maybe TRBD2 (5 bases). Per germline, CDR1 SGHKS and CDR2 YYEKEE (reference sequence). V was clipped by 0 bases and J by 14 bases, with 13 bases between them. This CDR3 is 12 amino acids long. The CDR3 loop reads CASSLGTPFLYF. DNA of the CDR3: TGTGCCAGCAGCTTGGGGACTCCGTTTCTGTATTTT.

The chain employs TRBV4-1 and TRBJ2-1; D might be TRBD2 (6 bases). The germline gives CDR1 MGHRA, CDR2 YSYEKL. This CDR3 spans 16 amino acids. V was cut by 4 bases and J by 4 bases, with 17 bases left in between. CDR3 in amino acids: CASSLGRERVYNEQFF. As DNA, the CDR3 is TGCGCCAGCAGCCTCGGCCGGGAGCGGGTATACAATGAGCAGTTCTTC.

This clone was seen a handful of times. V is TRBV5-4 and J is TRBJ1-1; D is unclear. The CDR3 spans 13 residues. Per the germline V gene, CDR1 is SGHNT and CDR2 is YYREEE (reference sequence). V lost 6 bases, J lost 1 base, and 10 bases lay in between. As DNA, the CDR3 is TGTGCCAGCATCAGGTCTGGGAACACTGAAGCTTTCTTT. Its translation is CASIRSGNTEAFF.

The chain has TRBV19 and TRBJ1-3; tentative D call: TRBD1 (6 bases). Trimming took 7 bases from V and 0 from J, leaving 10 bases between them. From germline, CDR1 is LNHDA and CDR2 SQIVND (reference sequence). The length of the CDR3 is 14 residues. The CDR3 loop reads CASTRGGSGNTIYF. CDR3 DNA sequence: TGTGCCAGTACTAGAGGGGGCTCTGGAAACACCATATATTTT.

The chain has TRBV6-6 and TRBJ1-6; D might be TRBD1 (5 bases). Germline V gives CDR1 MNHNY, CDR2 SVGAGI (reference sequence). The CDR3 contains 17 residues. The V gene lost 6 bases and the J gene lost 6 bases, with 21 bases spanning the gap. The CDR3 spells CASSRAPGRVSNSPLHF. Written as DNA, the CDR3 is TGTGCCAGCAGCCGAGCCCCAGGGAGGGTTAGTAATTCACCCCTCCACTTT.

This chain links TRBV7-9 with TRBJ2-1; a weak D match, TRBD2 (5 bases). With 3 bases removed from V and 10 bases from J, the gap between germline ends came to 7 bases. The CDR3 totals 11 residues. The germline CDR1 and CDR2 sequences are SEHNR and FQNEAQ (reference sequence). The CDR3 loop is CASSFSSEQFF. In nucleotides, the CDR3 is TGTGCCAGCAGCTTTTCTAGCGAGCAGTTCTTC.

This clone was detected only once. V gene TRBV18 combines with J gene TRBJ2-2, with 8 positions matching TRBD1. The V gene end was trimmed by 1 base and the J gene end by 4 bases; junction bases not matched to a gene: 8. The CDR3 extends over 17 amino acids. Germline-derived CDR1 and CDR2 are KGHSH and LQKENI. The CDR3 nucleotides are TGTGCCAGCTCACCACTTCTCGGACAGGGTACCACCGGGGAGCTGTTTTTT. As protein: CASSPLLGQGTTGELFF.

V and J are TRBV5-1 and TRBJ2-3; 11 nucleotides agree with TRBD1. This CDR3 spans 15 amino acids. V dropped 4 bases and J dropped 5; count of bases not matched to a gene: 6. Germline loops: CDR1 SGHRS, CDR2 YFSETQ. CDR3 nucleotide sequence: TGCGCCAGCAGCATCGGACAGGGGGCGGGAGATACGCAGTATTTT. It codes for CASSIGQGAGDTQYF.

The CDR3 loop is CASSLSSGNTIYF. The CDR3 region has the DNA TGTGCCAGCAGTTTGAGCTCTGGAAACACCATATATTTT. The gene calls are TRBV12-3 or TRBV12-4 and TRBJ1-3; D not resolved. The CDR3 loop spans 13 amino acids. The V and J ends lost 3 bases and 0 bases respectively, with 3 bases between them.

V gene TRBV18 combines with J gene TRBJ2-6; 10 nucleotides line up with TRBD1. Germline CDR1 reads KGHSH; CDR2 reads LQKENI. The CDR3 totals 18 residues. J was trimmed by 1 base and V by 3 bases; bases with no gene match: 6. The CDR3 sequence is CASSPSGTGVSGANVLTF. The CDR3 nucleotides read TGTGCCAGCTCACCCTCCGGGACAGGGGTTTCTGGGGCCAACGTCCTGACTTTC.

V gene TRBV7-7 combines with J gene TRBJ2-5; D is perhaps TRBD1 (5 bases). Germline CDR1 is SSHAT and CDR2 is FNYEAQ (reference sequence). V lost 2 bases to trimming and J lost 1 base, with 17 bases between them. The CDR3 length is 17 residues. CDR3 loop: CASSLRAGYAVQETQYF. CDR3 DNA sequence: TGTGCCAGCAGCTTACGGGCAGGGTATGCAGTCCAAGAGACCCAGTACTTC.

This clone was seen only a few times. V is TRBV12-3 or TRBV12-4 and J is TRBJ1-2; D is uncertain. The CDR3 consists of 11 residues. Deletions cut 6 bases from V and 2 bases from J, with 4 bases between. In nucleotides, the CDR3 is TGTGCCAGCAGGGCCAACTATGGCTACACCTTC. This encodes CASRANYGYTF.

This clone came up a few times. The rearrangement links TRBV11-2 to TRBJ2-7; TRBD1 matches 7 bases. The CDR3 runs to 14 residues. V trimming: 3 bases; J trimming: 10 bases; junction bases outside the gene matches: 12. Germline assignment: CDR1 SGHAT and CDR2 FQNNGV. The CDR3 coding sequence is TGTGCCAGCAGCTTGGCTTCCCCCGGACAGGTCCAGTACTTC. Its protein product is CASSLASPGQVQYF.

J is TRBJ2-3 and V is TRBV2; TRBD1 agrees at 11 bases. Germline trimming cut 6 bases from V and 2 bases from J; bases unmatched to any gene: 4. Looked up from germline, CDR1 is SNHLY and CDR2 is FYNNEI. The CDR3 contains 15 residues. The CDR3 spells CASSGQGAATDTQYF. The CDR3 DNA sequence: TGTGCCAGCAGCGGACAGGGGGCGGCCACAGATACGCAGTATTTT.

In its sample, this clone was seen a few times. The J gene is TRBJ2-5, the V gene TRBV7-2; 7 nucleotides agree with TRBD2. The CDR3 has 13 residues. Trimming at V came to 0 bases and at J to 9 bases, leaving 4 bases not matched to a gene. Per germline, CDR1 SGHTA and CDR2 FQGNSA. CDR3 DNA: TGTGCCAGCAGCTTAGCGAGCCGGGGGGCCCAGTACTTC. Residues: CASSLASRGAQYF.

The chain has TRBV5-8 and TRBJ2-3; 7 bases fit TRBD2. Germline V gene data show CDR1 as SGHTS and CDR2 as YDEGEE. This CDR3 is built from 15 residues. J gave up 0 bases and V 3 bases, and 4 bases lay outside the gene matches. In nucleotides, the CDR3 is TGTGCCAGCAGCTCGGGAGGATCTAGCACAGATACGCAGTATTTT. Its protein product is CASSSGGSSTDTQYF.

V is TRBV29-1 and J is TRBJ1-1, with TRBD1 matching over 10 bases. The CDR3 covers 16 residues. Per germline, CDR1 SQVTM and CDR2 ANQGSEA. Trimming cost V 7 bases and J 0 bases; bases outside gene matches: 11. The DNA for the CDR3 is TGCAGCGCCTTATCCGGGACAGGGGTCCTGAACACTGAAGCTTTCTTT. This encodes CSALSGTGVLNTEAFF.

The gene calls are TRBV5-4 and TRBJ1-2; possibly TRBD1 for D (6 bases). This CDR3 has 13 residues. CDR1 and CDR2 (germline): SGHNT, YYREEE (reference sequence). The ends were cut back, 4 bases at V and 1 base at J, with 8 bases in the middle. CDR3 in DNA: TGTGCCAGCAGCACGGACAGTAACTATGGCTACACCTTC. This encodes CASSTDSNYGYTF.

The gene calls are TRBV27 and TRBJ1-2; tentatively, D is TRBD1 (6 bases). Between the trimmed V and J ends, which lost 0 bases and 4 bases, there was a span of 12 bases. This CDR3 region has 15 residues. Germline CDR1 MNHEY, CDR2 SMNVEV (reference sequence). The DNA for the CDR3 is TGTGCCAGCAGTTTATCGAGGGGGGGGTTCTATGGCTACACCTTC. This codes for CASSLSRGGFYGYTF.

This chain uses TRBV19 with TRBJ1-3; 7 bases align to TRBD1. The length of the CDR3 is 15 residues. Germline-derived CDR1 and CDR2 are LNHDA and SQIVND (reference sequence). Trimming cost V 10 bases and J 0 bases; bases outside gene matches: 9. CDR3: CATRQGPSSGNTIYF. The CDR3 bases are TGTGCCACCCGACAGGGCCCTTCCTCTGGAAACACCATATATTTT.

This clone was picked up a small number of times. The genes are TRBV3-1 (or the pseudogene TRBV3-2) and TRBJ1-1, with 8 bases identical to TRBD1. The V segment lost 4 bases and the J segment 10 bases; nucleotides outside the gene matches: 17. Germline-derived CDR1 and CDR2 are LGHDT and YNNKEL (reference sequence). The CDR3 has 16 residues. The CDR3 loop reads CASSPHLIQGAGGAFF. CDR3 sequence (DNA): TGTGCCAGCAGCCCCCACCTCATCCAGGGGGCGGGCGGAGCTTTCTTT.

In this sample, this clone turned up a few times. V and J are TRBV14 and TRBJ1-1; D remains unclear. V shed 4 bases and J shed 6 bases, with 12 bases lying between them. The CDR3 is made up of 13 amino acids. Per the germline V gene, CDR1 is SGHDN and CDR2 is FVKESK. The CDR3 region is CASSLGSPAEAFF. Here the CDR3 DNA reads TGTGCCAGCAGCCTTGGGAGCCCTGCTGAAGCTTTCTTT.

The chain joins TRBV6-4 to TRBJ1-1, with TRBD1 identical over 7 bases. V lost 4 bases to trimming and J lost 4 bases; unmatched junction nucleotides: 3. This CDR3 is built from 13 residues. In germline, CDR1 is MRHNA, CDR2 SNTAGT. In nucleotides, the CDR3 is TGTGCCAGCAGTGCGACAGGGATCACTGAAGCTTTCTTT. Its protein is CASSATGITEAFF.

The chain's CDR3 is CASSPRPLADAYEQYF. The CDR3 bases are TGTGCCAGCAGCCCACGTCCCTTAGCGGATGCCTACGAGCAGTACTTC. This rearrangement joins TRBV7-2 to TRBJ2-7; D might be TRBD2 (6 bases). The germline V gene encodes CDR1 SGHTA and CDR2 FQGNSA. The V end lost 5 bases, the J end lost 2 bases, and 19 bases lay between the germline ends. This CDR3 region has 16 residues.

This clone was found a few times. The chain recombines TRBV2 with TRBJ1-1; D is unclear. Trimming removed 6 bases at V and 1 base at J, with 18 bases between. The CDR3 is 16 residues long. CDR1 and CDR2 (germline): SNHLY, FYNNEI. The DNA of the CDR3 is TGTGCCAGCAGCCGCGGGAGGGAAAGTAAGAACACTGAAGCTTTCTTT. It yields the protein CASSRGRESKNTEAFF.